The 10 T cell receptor beta chains presented below share a single source sample, sequenced in a study of T cell clones after liver transplantation. The table came from immunoSEQ multiplex PCR; TCRdb's copy has only in-frame clones and leaves some out. The data hold some 80,000 clones, with 82% observed a single time. Source: CD4+ T cells from blood, taken just over 45 months after liver transplant. These receptors came from a human patient who received a liver transplant. The T cells may partly be graft donor cells.

The chain joins TRBV10-3 to TRBJ1-3; TRBD1 might be the D (5 bases). The germline V gene has CDR1 ENHRY and CDR2 SYGVKD. The CDR3 length is 14 residues. V was trimmed by 5 bases and J by 7 bases, leaving 15 bases between them. CDR3: CAISSPREGNTIYF. Written as DNA, the CDR3 is TGTGCCATCAGTTCCCCCAGGGAGGGGAACACCATATATTTT.

The rearrangement joins TRBV7-8 to TRBJ2-1; perhaps TRBD1 as D (5 bases). The CDR3 has 13 amino acids. CDR1 is SGHVS and CDR2 is FQNEAQ in the germline V gene. The germline V and J ends were trimmed by 6 bases and 3 bases, with 9 bases remaining between them. The CDR3 protein is CASSSDSYNEQFF. For the CDR3, the DNA is TGTGCCAGCAGTTCCGACAGCTACAATGAGCAGTTCTTC.

This chain uses TRBV9 with TRBJ2-5; perhaps TRBD2 as D (5 bases). This CDR3 contains 16 residues. Germline CDR1 and CDR2: SGDLS and YYNGEE. Between the trimmed V and J ends, which lost 4 bases and 0 bases, there was a span of 16 bases. Here the CDR3 DNA reads TGTGCCAGCAGCCGTACGGGAAGTCTATACCAAGAGACCCAGTACTTC. This codes for CASSRTGSLYQETQYF.

The rearrangement joins TRBV29-1 to TRBJ1-2; weak D call: TRBD1 (6 bases). The CDR3 contains 13 residues. With 5 bases removed from V and 0 bases from J, the gap between germline ends came to 10 bases. Germline assignment: CDR1 SQVTM and CDR2 ANQGSEA. The CDR3 coding sequence is TGCAGCGTTTCGCGGACAGCTAACTATGGCTACACCTTC. As protein: CSVSRTANYGYTF. The full variable domain, in which reference TRBV29-1 and TRBJ1-2 provide the parts outside the CDR3, is SAVISQKPSRDICQRGTSLTIQCQVDSQVTMMFWYRQQPGQSLTLIATANQGSEATYESGFVIDKFPISRPNLTFSTLTVSNMSPEDSSIYLCSVSRTANYGYTFGSGTRLTVV.

V and J are TRBV7-8 and TRBJ1-2; D possibly corresponds to TRBD1 (5 bases). The germline CDR1 and CDR2 sequences are SGHVS and FQNEAQ. Trimming pared 5 bases from V and 4 bases from J, leaving 8 bases between. This CDR3 has 12 amino acids. The CDR3 spells CASSMTVYGYTF. DNA of the CDR3: TGTGCCAGCAGCATGACAGTCTATGGCTACACCTTC.

This clone occurred once. The chain combines TRBV5-1 with TRBJ2-3; D remains ambiguous. Trimming removed 2 bases from V and 1 base from J, with 2 bases in between. This CDR3 is 12 amino acids long. Germline lookup yields CDR1 SGHRS and CDR2 YFSETQ. CDR3 DNA: TGCGCCAGCAGCTTACGCACAGATACGCAGTATTTT. Translating it yields CASSLRTDTQYF.

This chain uses TRBV6-1 with TRBJ2-1; D gene unclear. Germline CDR1 and CDR2: MNHNS and SASEGT. The CDR3 contains 13 residues. The V gene lost 2 bases and the J gene lost 4 bases, with 6 bases spanning the gap. CDR3 region: CASSESEYNEQFF. The CDR3 bases are TGTGCCAGCAGTGAAAGTGAGTACAATGAGCAGTTCTTC.

The chain carries TRBV7-2 and TRBJ1-2; 7 bases line up with TRBD1. The CDR3 is made up of 13 amino acids. Germline trimming cut 2 bases from V and 6 bases from J; bases unmatched to any gene: 3. The germline CDR1 and CDR2 sequences are SGHTA and FQGNSA. This CDR3 is CASSLRQGNGYTF. The CDR3 DNA reads as TGTGCCAGCAGCTTAAGACAGGGTAATGGCTACACCTTC.

This sequence joins TRBV7-2 and TRBJ1-5, with D possibly matching TRBD1 (6 bases). The CDR3 is 16 residues long. Trimming shortened V by 5 bases and J by 6 bases, and 20 bases separated the two germline ends. In germline, CDR1 is SGHTA, CDR2 FQGNSA. The CDR3 sequence: CASSPVGGQGSQPQHF. In DNA, the CDR3 is TGTGCCAGCAGCCCAGTGGGTGGGCAGGGGAGTCAGCCCCAGCATTTT. Full variable domain (rest looked up from reference TRBV7-2 and TRBJ1-5): GAGVSQSPSNKVTEKGKDVELRCDPISGHTALYWYRQSLGQGLEFLIYFQGNSAPDKSGLPSDRFSAERTGGSVSTLTIQRTQQEDSAVYLCASSPVGGQGSQPQHFGDGTRLSIL.

The chain has TRBV5-1 and TRBJ2-2, with 7 bases identical to TRBD1. Germline lookup yields CDR1 SGHRS and CDR2 YFSETQ. The CDR3 spans 12 residues. J lost 15 bases, V lost 0 bases, and 5 bases had no gene match. CDR3 coding DNA: TGCGCCAGCAGCTTGGGACAGGGAAGGATGTTTTTT. Translation gives CASSLGQGRMFF. The full variable domain, in which reference TRBV5-1 and TRBJ2-2 provide the parts outside the CDR3, is KAGVTQTPRYLIKTRGQQVTLSCSPISGHRSVSWYQQTPGQGLQFLFEYFSETQRNKGNFPGRFSGRQFSNSRSEMNVSTLELGDSALYLCASSLGQGRMFFGEGSRLTVL.